The T cell receptor beta chain described here comes from a study of blood T cells in healthy people across ages. General study results and limits: Compared with aged donors, long-lived donors showed fewer expanded clones, suggesting selection.

Then a second PCR, running roughly 7 to 11 cycles, was carried out with a sample-barcoded 5' primer and a J-beta primer mix. TCRdb re-derived calls from the 5' RACE reads in MiXCR, one entry per CDR3 protein. The sample includes over 950,000 distinct CDR3 sequences, 51% of them seen just once. In the case of this clonotype: Its antigen is not identified.

Sample: blood. The receptor comes from a woman aged 60 to 75 in good health.

The CDR3 reads CATSSSGRPPDTQYF. CDR3 bases: TGTGCCACCAGCTCGAGCGGGAGGCCCCCAGATACGCAGTATTTT. The chain has TRBV15 and TRBJ2-3; the match to TRBD2 covers 9 bases. The CDR3 runs to 15 residues. Germline CDR1 reads LNHNV; CDR2 reads YYDKDF (reference sequence). With 5 bases clipped from V and 4 bases from J, the junction kept 7 bases outside the gene matches.